Shown below are 20 T cell receptor beta chains from a single sample sequenced in a study of cytomegalovirus exposure and HLA in healthy donors. A multiplex PCR was run with 60 Vbeta primers and 13 Jbeta primers. Method: immunoSEQ multiplex PCR; TCRdb's copy keeps in-frame clones and lacks some. The sample has 100,000 to 150,000 clones; about 71% are singletons. Sequencing input: PBMCs. These receptors came from a woman between 50 and 59 years old in good health and CMV-seronegative.

The rearrangement uses TRBV10-3 and TRBJ2-7, with D perhaps TRBD1 (5 bases). Germline CDR1 is ENHRY and CDR2 is SYGVKD. This CDR3 has 11 amino acids. Trimming stripped 5 bases from V and 6 bases from J, with 8 bases between. As DNA, the CDR3 is TGTGCCATCAGTTGGGGCGGCGAGCAGTACTTC. Its protein is CAISWGGEQYF.

This clone was seen more than once but under ten times. The chain employs TRBV11-2 and TRBJ2-7; 7 bases align to TRBD1. The CDR3 is 14 residues long. Trimming took 7 bases from V and 3 from J; bases not matched to a gene: 9. CDR1 is SGHAT, CDR2 FQNNGV, per germline. The CDR3 region has the DNA TGTGCCAGCACCAGACAGGGCGTGGGCTACGAGCAGTACTTC. It is translated as CASTRQGVGYEQYF.

The V gene is TRBV5-1, the J gene TRBJ2-3; D remains unclear. The CDR3 has 14 residues. Trimming left V 4 bases short and J 1 base short, with 10 bases between. The germline V gene encodes CDR1 SGHRS and CDR2 YFSETQ. CDR3: CASSPWAGTDTQYF. The CDR3 DNA follows: TGCGCCAGCAGCCCCTGGGCAGGCACAGATACGCAGTATTTT.

CDR3 DNA sequence: TGTGCCTGGAGCTCGGACAGGGGGACCCAAGAGACCCAGTACTTC. Its translation: CAWSSDRGTQETQYF. The chain recombines TRBV30 with TRBJ2-5, with 10 bases identical to TRBD1. Per germline, CDR1 GTSNPN and CDR2 SVGIG (reference sequence). The CDR3 is 15 residues long. J gave up 1 base and V 3 bases, and 5 bases lay outside the gene matches.

CDR3 nucleotide sequence: TGCGCCAGCAGCTTGCAGGGCTCGGTGACCGGGGAGCTGTTTTTT. Translation gives CASSLQGSVTGELFF. The rearrangement links TRBV5-1 to TRBJ2-2, with D perhaps matching TRBD1 (5 bases). From germline, CDR1 is SGHRS and CDR2 YFSETQ. The CDR3 has 15 residues. V lost 1 base to trimming and J lost 5 bases, with 12 bases between them. Using reference TRBV5-1 and TRBJ2-2 for the parts outside the CDR3, the full variable domain is KAGVTQTPRYLIKTRGQQVTLSCSPISGHRSVSWYQQTPGQGLQFLFEYFSETQRNKGNFPGRFSGRQFSNSRSEMNVSTLELGDSALYLCASSLQGSVTGELFFGEGSRLTVL.

The chain recombines TRBV19 with TRBJ2-1; tentatively, D is TRBD1 (6 bases). V was cut by 8 bases and J by 6 bases, with 17 bases left in between. This CDR3 contains 14 residues. CDR1 and CDR2 from the germline V gene are LNHDA and SQIVND (reference sequence). The CDR3, as DNA: TGTGCCAGTGGCCAACAGGGCGTGGGCAATGAGCAGTTCTTC. Its translation: CASGQQGVGNEQFF.

The chain couples TRBV15 to TRBJ2-5; TRBD2 aligns across 12 bases. This CDR3 is 16 amino acids long. Germline V gives CDR1 LNHNV, CDR2 YYDKDF (reference sequence). J gave up 5 bases and V 2 bases, and 6 bases lay outside the gene matches. The CDR3 nucleotides are TGTGCCACCAGCAGATCTCTAGCGGGAGGGCGGGAGACCCAGTACTTC. Protein sequence: CATSRSLAGGRETQYF.

This chain joins TRBV28 and TRBJ1-3; maybe TRBD1 (5 bases). The V gene lost 4 bases and the J gene lost 4 bases, with 11 bases spanning the gap. Looked up from germline, CDR1 is MDHEN and CDR2 is SYDVKM. The CDR3 is 14 residues long. The DNA for the CDR3 is TGTGCCAGCAGTTGGAGGGGCCTCGGAAACACCATATATTTT. It is translated as CASSWRGLGNTIYF. The variable domain in full, with the rest retrieved from reference TRBV28 and TRBJ1-3, is DVKVTQSSRYLVKRTGEKVFLECVQDMDHENMFWYRQDPGLGLRLIYFSYDVKMKEKGDIPEGYSVSREKKERFSLILESASTNQTSMYLCASSWRGLGNTIYFGEGSWLTVV.

The genes are TRBV5-1 and TRBJ2-3; no clear D. V was trimmed by 1 base and J by 5 bases, leaving 11 bases between them. Germline CDR1 reads SGHRS; CDR2 reads YFSETQ. The CDR3 has 14 residues. For the CDR3, the DNA is TGCGCCAGCAGCTTGCCGTCCCCACAAGATACGCAGTATTTT. Amino acid sequence: CASSLPSPQDTQYF.

The V gene is TRBV27, the J gene TRBJ2-3; 8 bases are shared with TRBD2. The germline V gene has CDR1 MNHEY and CDR2 SMNVEV (reference sequence). The CDR3 covers 15 residues. Trimming removed 8 bases from V and 2 bases from J; junction bases left unmatched: 9. CDR3 region: CASGPSGLSTDTQYF. The CDR3 region has the DNA TGTGCCAGCGGACCTAGCGGGCTGTCCACAGATACGCAGTATTTT.

The chain combines TRBV16 with TRBJ1-4, with 7 nucleotides matching TRBD1. Germline assignment: CDR1 KGHSY and CDR2 FQNENV. The CDR3 has 15 amino acids. V shed 6 bases and J 4 bases; nucleotides not matched to a gene: 8. The CDR3 loop reads CASRAMTGSNEKLFF. The CDR3 DNA is TGTGCCAGCAGAGCGATGACAGGGAGTAATGAAAAACTGTTTTTT.

V and J are TRBV2 and TRBJ1-5; tentatively, D is TRBD1 (5 bases). Trimming cost V 4 bases and J 9 bases, with 22 bases left between them. The CDR3 totals 16 residues. Germline-derived CDR1 and CDR2 are SNHLY and FYNNEI. CDR3 bases: TGTGCCAGCAGTGGAAACCGGGACTCCTCGGTGGGGCCCCAGCATTTT. Translation gives CASSGNRDSSVGPQHF.

A note on this clone: The sample carries other DNA sequences with the same CDR3. This chain uses TRBV30 with TRBJ2-7, with TRBD2 as a possible D gene (6 bases). The V gene lost 0 bases and the J gene lost 0 bases, with 9 bases spanning the gap. CDR3 length equals 14 residues. The germline V gene has CDR1 GTSNPN and CDR2 SVGIG (reference sequence). CDR3 region: CAWSVRGYSYEQYF. The DNA for the CDR3 is TGTGCCTGGAGTGTACGGGGGTACTCCTACGAGCAGTACTTC.

This chain connects TRBV19 to TRBJ1-2; tentative D call: TRBD1 (5 bases). CDR1 is LNHDA and CDR2 is SQIVND in the germline V gene (reference sequence). V lost 5 bases, J lost 8 bases, and 12 bases lay in between. The CDR3 covers 12 residues. The DNA of the CDR3 is TGTGCCAGTAGTGGCGTCGGGGGAGGCTACACCTTC. This translates into CASSGVGGGYTF.

This clone was picked up many times. The chain recombines TRBV6-6 with TRBJ2-3; 8 nucleotides line up with TRBD2. This CDR3 is 15 amino acids long. The ends lost 6 bases at V and 2 bases at J; junction bases unmatched: 7. The germline V gene has CDR1 MNHNY and CDR2 SVGAGI (reference sequence). CDR3 loop: CASRQAGVATDTQYF. The CDR3 region has the DNA TGTGCCAGCAGACAAGCGGGAGTGGCCACAGATACGCAGTATTTT.

This rearrangement joins TRBV27 to TRBJ2-2; 9 bases map to TRBD2. Trimming cost V 10 bases and J 2 bases; bases outside gene matches: 14. Per the germline V gene, CDR1 is MNHEY and CDR2 is SMNVEV (reference sequence). The CDR3 extends over 17 amino acids. The CDR3 reads CATRGWREGSNTGELFF. CDR3 nucleotide sequence: TGTGCCACCCGTGGTTGGCGGGAGGGCTCTAACACCGGGGAGCTGTTTTTT.

This clone was picked up one time. This chain links TRBV28 with TRBJ2-3, with D possibly TRBD2 on 7 matching bases. V lost 6 bases and J 3 bases, leaving 19 bases between the germline ends. Germline V CDR1 and CDR2: MDHEN, SYDVKM. CDR3 size: 16 residues. CDR3 loop: CASRARGAGGTDTQYF. The CDR3 DNA is TGTGCCAGCAGAGCCCGGGGGGCGGGCGGGACAGATACGCAGTATTTT.

This clone has only a few counts. This chain links TRBV29-1 with TRBJ2-3, with a possible D match to TRBD2 (6 bases). The CDR3 sequence is 14 residues long. Germline CDR1 is SQVTM and CDR2 is ANQGSEA. V was clipped by 7 bases and J by 1 base, with 15 bases between them. The chain's CDR3 is CSARTTWGTDTQYF. The CDR3, as DNA: TGCAGCGCCCGGACTACCTGGGGCACAGATACGCAGTATTTT.

The V and J genes are TRBV15 and TRBJ1-4; 9 nucleotides line up with TRBD1. CDR3 length equals 16 residues. Germline V gives CDR1 LNHNV, CDR2 YYDKDF (reference sequence). The trim removed 1 base at V and 6 bases at J, leaving 6 bases unmatched. In DNA form, the CDR3 reads TGTGCCACCAGCAGAGCGGGGACAGGGTTGGATGAAAAACTGTTTTTT. It yields the protein CATSRAGTGLDEKLFF.

This clone has a handful of counts. The CDR3 reads CASSTPGTGVSYEQYF. CDR3 nucleotides: TGTGCCAGCAGCACCCCCGGGACAGGGGTCTCCTACGAGCAGTACTTC. The chain uses TRBV5-6 and TRBJ2-7, with TRBD1 matching 10 bases. The CDR3 is 16 amino acids. V lost 4 bases to trimming and J lost 0 bases; unmatched junction nucleotides: 7. Germline V gives CDR1 SGHDT, CDR2 YYEEEE. Drawing the rest from reference TRBV5-6 and TRBJ2-7, the complete variable domain is DAGVTQSPTHLIKTRGQQVTLRCSPKSGHDTVSWYQQALGQGPQFIFQYYEEEERQRGNFPDRFSGHQFPNYSSELNVNALLLGDSALYLCASSTPGTGVSYEQYFGPGTRLTVT.